This T cell receptor beta chain was sequenced for a study of blood T cell repertoires in COVID-19. Study in general: COVID-19 samples, acute and convalescent, were from the United States, Italy and Spain. Nucleic acid was either cDNA or gDNA, and it came from T cells, B-cell-depleted T cells, or PBMCs.

This CDR3 contains 14 residues. V lost 7 bases, J lost 4 bases, and 16 bases lay in between. Per germline, CDR1 LNHDA and CDR2 SQIVND (reference sequence). Original analysis: Reference gene primer amplification in the assay estimated nucleated cell counts. Assay: immunoSEQ multiplex PCR; the TCRdb copy retains only in-frame clones and omits some. The D gene and trimming were derived from the DNA, and the V and J assignments and clone size from that table. Here the sample spans roughly 200,000 clones, roughly nine tenths being singletons. J is TRBJ1-1 and V is TRBV19, with a tentative D call TRBD1 (5 bases). The TCR comes from a woman in her 30s with active or convalescent COVID-19. Sequences were obtained from peripheral blood. This CDR3 reads CASNRWDSSTEAFF. The CDR3 DNA follows: TGTGCCAGTAACCGGTGGGACTCCTCCACTGAAGCTTTCTTT.